This T cell receptor beta chain was captured by sequencing in a study of identical twins (dated by TCRdb to the mid-2010s). Regarding the study in general: To test whether fetal clonotypes persist, this study deep-sequenced TCR alpha and beta repertoires from monozygotic twins, from unrelated adults of various ages, and from cord blood. Replicate twin experiments were performed at different times using different library preparation protocols to rule out contamination. General findings and caveats noted by the study authors: Fewer insertions were carried by abundant cord blood beta clonotypes, a similar but weaker trend appeared in young adult naive repertoires, and no such trend appeared in memory repertoires. Zero-insertion analyses could be partly confounded by invariant T cells such as MAIT and iNKT, though diverse VJ usage argued against such confounding for most clonotypes. Excess twin sharing in beta out-of-frame sequences was weaker because fewer shared sequences lowered the signal-to-noise ratio. In monozygotic twins, recombination models systematically underestimated out-of-frame TCR alpha sharing, but the models matched the sharing seen between unrelated individuals. Compared with coincidental sharing between unrelated individuals, out-of-frame TCR alpha sequences shared between twins had an excess of sequences with low generation probability. Because the same donors could not be followed over many years, the conclusions depended on cross-sectional statistical analysis.

The library came from 5' RACE. Sequenced on an Illumina HiSeq 2000. A universal primer binding site was added through template switching, and the final cDNA carried a unique molecular identifier so that TCR cDNA molecules could be counted accurately. Specific primers in the conserved constant-segment region were used to synthesize first-strand cDNA for TCR alpha and beta chains. Each cDNA library was double barcoded, with a SMART-Mk sample barcode plus Illumina barcodes, to control for contamination. TruSeq adapter sequences along with Illumina sample barcodes were introduced in two successive PCR steps. TCR alpha and beta cDNA libraries were sequenced on the Illumina HiSeq platform with custom primers. In the paper's pipeline: Unique molecular identifiers were extracted from raw reads with MiGEC, and CDR3 positions were determined with MiXCR. Recombination models were inferred per individual with the repgenHMM and IGoR tools using an EM algorithm. Shared clonotype analysis was performed with the tcR package in R, normalizing sharing by the product of cloneset sizes. To study raw recombination without the effects of thymic and clonal selection, out-of-frame nonproductive sequences were analyzed. The public reads were run again by TCRdb, first through fastp at Q25 and then through MiXCR, and only productive beta chains were kept. Entries are consolidated by CDR3 protein sequence, retaining the most common genes and DNA. Clone size and V and J calls follow TCRdb, not the original study. Present in this sample are around 510,000 distinct CDR3 sequences, approximately 15% of which were seen just once. The ten largest make up 0.95% to 1% of the sample.

V drops 6 bases and J drops 5 bases, leaving 10 bases in between. Based on the germline V gene (reference sequence), the CDR1 and CDR2 sequences are LGHDT and YNNKEL. Including the terminal cysteine and phenylalanine, the CDR3 comprises 12 residues. The only DNA kept is the CDR3, 36 bases in frame from the first base. Every donor in the study was a healthy Caucasian. The twin cohort comprised three pairs of female monozygotic twins, all aged roughly 18 to 30 years. Positive isolation kits from Invitrogen were used to isolate the CD4+ and CD8+ T cell populations. To note about this clonotype: Its specific antigen is unknown. No base quality values were provided; no much bigger clone lies one nucleotide off.

In addition, the sample was reused for a study of yellow fever vaccine responses in identical twins. Per the second study: According to the authors, in identical twins the way T cells responded to vaccination appeared partly convergent and partly personalized. Focusing on identical twins, the study followed the T cell clones that responded to the vaccine, and did so with precision.

The rearranged segments are TRBV3-1 and TRBJ1-2; too little of a D gene remains to name it. The TCR sequence derives from a young woman in good health. Input material: CD4+ T cells sorted from blood. The CDR3 corresponds to CASRSRNYGYTF. In nucleotides, the sequence is TGTGCCAGCAGATCGCGGAATTATGGCTACACCTTC. When the CDR3 is completed using the reference TRBV3-1 and TRBJ1-2 genes on either side, the full variable domain is DTAVSQTPKYLVTQMGNDKSIKCEQNLGHDTMYWYKQDSKKFLKIMFSYNNKELIINETVPNRFSPKSPDKAHLNLHINSLELGDSAVYFCASRSRNYGYTFGSGTRLTVV.